The 23 T cell receptor beta chains in this list originate from one sample, sequenced in a study of T-cell reconstitution after alpha-beta-depleted transplantation in children. A library of TCRbeta sequences, prepared with unique molecular identifiers, was generated. TCRdb ran MiXCR on the PCR reads and lists one entry per CDR3 protein. The repertoire includes about 72,000 distinct CDR3 sequences, 6% to 8% of them detected once, and approximately 2.4% sits in the top ten. Sample: PBMCs from the stem cell graft donor, taken from the stem cell graft. These receptors came from a human donor who donated a stem cell graft to a child with acute lymphoblastic leukemia.

This clonotype showed up many times. The V and J genes are TRBV5-1 and TRBJ2-5, with TRBD2 as a possible D gene (6 bases). V was trimmed by 0 bases and J by 4 bases, leaving 10 bases between them. Per the germline V gene, CDR1 is SGHRS and CDR2 is YFSETQ. This CDR3 has 14 amino acids. The CDR3 spells CASSLGTGVETQYF. CDR3 bases: TGCGCCAGCAGCTTGGGAACGGGAGTAGAGACCCAGTACTTC.

There are many counts of this clonotype. V is TRBV10-3 and J is TRBJ2-7, with 11 bases aligning to TRBD2. Germline lookup yields CDR1 ENHRY and CDR2 SYGVKD. Trimming took 3 bases from V and 6 from J; bases not matched to a gene: 4. The CDR3 is 14 residues long. CDR3 protein: CAISEGLAGGEQYF. CDR3 sequence (DNA): TGTGCCATCAGTGAAGGACTAGCGGGTGGCGAGCAGTACTTC.

The genes are TRBV29-1 and TRBJ2-3, with D possibly called TRBD1 or TRBD2 (5 bases each). Germline assignment: CDR1 SQVTM and CDR2 ANQGSEA. The CDR3 has 14 amino acids. Trimming removed 0 bases from V and 6 bases from J, with 13 bases in between. CDR3 sequence (DNA): TGCAGCGTTGAAGAGACCGGGGCTACGGATACGCAGTATTTT. The encoded protein is CSVEETGATDTQYF.

This clonotype occurred a few times. V and J are TRBV20-1 and TRBJ2-5, with 8 positions matching TRBD1. Germline CDR1 reads DFQATT; CDR2 reads SNEGSKA (reference sequence). The CDR3 is made up of 17 amino acids. V was clipped by 1 base and J by 2 bases; unmatched bases: 12. The CDR3 is CSARGPSQDRAQETQYF. The CDR3 DNA is TGCAGTGCTAGAGGCCCCTCTCAGGACAGGGCACAAGAGACCCAGTACTTC.

This clonotype was recorded many times. The V call is TRBV29-1, the J call TRBJ2-1; a weak D match, TRBD2 (5 bases). Germline V gene lookup returns CDR1 SQVTM and CDR2 ANQGSEA. The CDR3 consists of 14 residues. Trimming stripped 6 bases from V and 0 bases from J, with 12 bases between. CDR3: CSVPSPSSYNEQFF. The CDR3 DNA is TGCAGCGTCCCTAGCCCTAGCTCCTACAATGAGCAGTTCTTC.

This clonotype was found many times. The chain recombines TRBV9 with TRBJ2-7; perhaps D is TRBD1 or TRBD2 (5 bases each). The ends were cut back, 1 base at V and 3 bases at J, with 8 bases in the middle. Germline CDR1 reads SGDLS; CDR2 reads YYNGEE. The CDR3 is made up of 13 amino acids. CDR3 in amino acids: CASSVRDGYEQYF. Here the CDR3 DNA reads TGTGCCAGCAGCGTACGGGACGGCTACGAGCAGTACTTC.

This clonotype appeared many times. The chain has TRBV7-2 and TRBJ2-4, with TRBD2 as a possible D gene (5 bases). Trimming stripped 7 bases from V and 6 bases from J, with 16 bases between. Germline V CDR1 and CDR2: SGHTA, FQGNSA. This CDR3 comprises 14 residues. CDR3 region: CASTPAGLSNIQYF. The CDR3 region has the DNA TGTGCCAGCACCCCGGCGGGCCTGTCAAACATTCAGTACTTC.

At least ten counts were recorded for this clonotype. The gene calls are TRBV3-1 and TRBJ2-1, with D perhaps being TRBD1 or TRBD2 (6 bases each). The germline V gene has CDR1 LGHDT and CDR2 YNNKEL (reference sequence). V lost 0 bases, J lost 1 base, and 7 bases lay in between. The CDR3 consists of 15 residues. As DNA, the CDR3 is TGTGCCAGCAGCCAAGAAGGGGGGTCCTACAATGAGCAGTTCTTC. Translation: CASSQEGGSYNEQFF.

Turning to this clonotype: One end of the junction varies from germline; a read error may be responsible. The chain is built from TRBV5-1 and TRBJ2-6; TRBD2 matches at 7 bases. CDR1 and CDR2 from the germline V gene are SGHRS and YFSETQ. This CDR3 comprises 16 residues. The CDR3 sequence is CDSSLVAGSGANVLTF. In DNA form, the CDR3 reads TGCGACAGCAGCTTGGTAGCGGGCTCTGGGGCCAACGTCCTGACTTTC.

This clonotype came up many times. The V gene is TRBV7-9, the J gene TRBJ2-1; TRBD2 might be the D (6 bases). V lost 1 base, J lost 9 bases, and 13 bases lay in between. The CDR3 has 14 residues. Germline V gene lookup returns CDR1 SEHNR and CDR2 FQNEAQ (reference sequence). The CDR3: CASSLGGGQGEQFF. The CDR3 DNA is TGTGCCAGCAGCTTAGGTGGAGGGCAGGGTGAGCAGTTCTTC.

This clonotype was seen a few times. At one of its ends the junction is not consistent with the germline gene, which may arise from a read error. This chain links TRBV28 with TRBJ2-3, with a possible D match to TRBD1 (7 bases). The germline CDR1 and CDR2 sequences are MDHEN and SYDVKM. This CDR3 spans 13 amino acids. Here the CDR3 DNA reads TGTGCCACGGCGGGACAGACCACAGATACCCAGTATTTT. Its translation: CATAGQTTDTQYF.

At least ten counts were recorded for this clonotype. V usage is TRBV12-3 or TRBV12-4 and J usage is TRBJ2-7, with D possibly called TRBD1 or TRBD2 (7 bases each). Trimming cost V 6 bases and J 2 bases, with 11 bases left between them. The CDR3 contains 13 residues. The CDR3 is CASRRGTAYEQYF. CDR3 nucleotide sequence: TGTGCCAGCAGGCGGGGGACAGCCTACGAGCAGTACTTC.

This clonotype was counted many times. The rearrangement uses TRBV2 and TRBJ2-7; perhaps TRBD1 as D (6 bases). Trimming took off 6 bases at V and 3 bases at J, with 9 bases between the two ends. The germline CDR1 and CDR2 sequences are SNHLY and FYNNEI. The CDR3 is made up of 12 amino acids. This CDR3 is CASRAGVYEQYF. Written as DNA, the CDR3 is TGTGCCAGCAGGGCAGGGGTCTACGAGCAGTACTTC.

The chain recombines TRBV5-1 with TRBJ2-7; a possible D gene is TRBD2 (6 bases). The CDR3 is 14 residues long. V lost 2 bases and J lost 3, with 12 bases in between. Per germline, CDR1 SGHRS and CDR2 YFSETQ. CDR3 sequence reads: CASSLTGLNYEQYF. CDR3 DNA sequence: TGCGCCAGCAGCTTAACGGGACTCAACTACGAGCAGTACTTC.

This clonotype was seen more than once but under ten times. The rearrangement links TRBV5-1 to TRBJ1-1; D remains ambiguous. Trimming removed 0 bases from V and 1 base from J, with 10 bases in between. Germline values: CDR1 SGHRS, CDR2 YFSETQ. The length of the CDR3 is 15 residues. The CDR3 sequence is CASSLEVGRNTEAFF. The CDR3 DNA reads TGCGCCAGCAGCTTGGAGGTGGGGAGGAACACTGAAGCTTTCTTT.

This clonotype has at least ten counts. The chain links TRBV3-1 to TRBJ1-1; 8 bases fit TRBD1. CDR1 is LGHDT and CDR2 is YNNKEL in the germline V gene (reference sequence). J was trimmed by 5 bases and V by 5 bases; bases with no gene match: 7. The CDR3 is 14 residues long. CDR3 nucleotides: TGTGCCAGCAGCATACGGACAGGGCGTACTGAAGCTTTCTTT. This codes for CASSIRTGRTEAFF.

This clonotype came up many times. The genes are TRBV20-1 and TRBJ1-6; 7 bases agree with TRBD1. Per germline, CDR1 DFQATT and CDR2 SNEGSKA (reference sequence). The CDR3 extends over 14 amino acids. Unmatched junction bases numbered 9, after V lost 3 bases and J lost 10 bases. CDR3 sequence (DNA): TGCAGTGCTAGTTTGCGCAGGGGGACCTCACCCCTCCACTTT. Translated: CSASLRRGTSPLHF.

This clonotype was counted many times. Here the CDR3 DNA reads TGTGCCAGCAGCCAAGTGGTAGGGATGACCTACGAGCAGTACTTC. It is translated as CASSQVVGMTYEQYF. The chain links TRBV3-1 to TRBJ2-7; no clear D. V lost 1 base and J lost 2, with 12 bases in between. The germline V gene encodes CDR1 LGHDT and CDR2 YNNKEL (reference sequence). The CDR3 is 15 amino acids.

This clonotype was seen repeatedly, ten times or more. J is TRBJ1-5 and V is TRBV9, with 8 bases lining up with TRBD1. V was clipped by 4 bases and J by 3 bases; unmatched bases: 6. This CDR3 comprises 15 residues. CDR1 and CDR2 (germline): SGDLS, YYNGEE. This CDR3 reads CASSTGTGLNQPQHF. In nucleotides, the CDR3 is TGTGCCAGCAGCACGGGGACAGGTCTCAATCAGCCCCAGCATTTT.

The chain combines TRBV4-3 with TRBJ1-2; D possibly corresponds to TRBD1 (6 bases). From germline, CDR1 is LGHNA and CDR2 YSLEER. This CDR3 is built from 14 residues. Trimming stripped 4 bases from V and 8 bases from J, with 17 bases between. Written as DNA, the CDR3 is TGCGCCAGCAGCCCCGGGCACGGGGGGCTAGGCTACACCTTC. This gives the protein CASSPGHGGLGYTF.

This clonotype was seen ten or more times. The rearrangement links TRBV5-1 to TRBJ1-1; 7 nucleotides match TRBD1. The germline gives CDR1 SGHRS, CDR2 YFSETQ. V trimming: 4 bases; J trimming: 4 bases; junction bases outside the gene matches: 10. The CDR3 length is 15 residues. The CDR3 DNA reads TGCGCCAGCAGCACGATACAGGGACAGAGCACTGAAGCTTTCTTT. Translated, it gives CASSTIQGQSTEAFF.

The rearrangement uses TRBV12-3 or TRBV12-4 and TRBJ1-5; 7 bases fit TRBD1. The CDR3 is made up of 16 amino acids. J was trimmed by 5 bases and V by 3 bases; bases with no gene match: 10. CDR3 in amino acids: CASSLSPGTAHQPQHF. The CDR3 DNA follows: TGTGCCAGCAGTTTGTCTCCCGGGACAGCGCATCAGCCCCAGCATTTT.

The V gene is TRBV10-2, the J gene TRBJ1-5; 9 bases align to TRBD1. Germline trimming cut 4 bases from V and 5 bases from J; bases unmatched to any gene: 3. The CDR3 contains 14 residues. Germline V gene lookup returns CDR1 WSHSY and CDR2 SAAADI. The CDR3 DNA reads as TGCGCCAGCAGTGTCAGACAGGGGGATCAGCCCCAGCATTTT. This sequence encodes CASSVRQGDQPQHF.